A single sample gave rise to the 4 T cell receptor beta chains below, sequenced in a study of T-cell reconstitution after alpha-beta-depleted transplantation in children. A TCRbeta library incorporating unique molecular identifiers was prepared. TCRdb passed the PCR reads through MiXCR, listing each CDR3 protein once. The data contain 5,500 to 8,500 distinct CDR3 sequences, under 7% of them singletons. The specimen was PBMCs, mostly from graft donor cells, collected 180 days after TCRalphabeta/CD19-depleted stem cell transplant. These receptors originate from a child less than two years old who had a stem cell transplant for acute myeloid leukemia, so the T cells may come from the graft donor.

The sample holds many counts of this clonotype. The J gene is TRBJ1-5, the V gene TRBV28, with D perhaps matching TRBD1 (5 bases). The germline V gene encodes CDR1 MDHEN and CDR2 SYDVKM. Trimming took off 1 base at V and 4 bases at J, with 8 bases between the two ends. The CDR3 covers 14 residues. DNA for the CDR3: TGTGCCAGCAGTTTATTCAGGGTTAATCAGCCCCAGCATTTT. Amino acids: CASSLFRVNQPQHF.

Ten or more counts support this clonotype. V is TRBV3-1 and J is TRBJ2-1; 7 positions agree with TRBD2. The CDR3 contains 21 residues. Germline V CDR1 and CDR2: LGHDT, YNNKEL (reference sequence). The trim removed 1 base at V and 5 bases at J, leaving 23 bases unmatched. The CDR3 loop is CASSQGHPGSGQSGSHNEQFF. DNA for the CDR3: TGTGCCAGCAGCCAAGGCCACCCTGGTAGCGGGCAAAGCGGGTCGCACAATGAGCAGTTCTTC.

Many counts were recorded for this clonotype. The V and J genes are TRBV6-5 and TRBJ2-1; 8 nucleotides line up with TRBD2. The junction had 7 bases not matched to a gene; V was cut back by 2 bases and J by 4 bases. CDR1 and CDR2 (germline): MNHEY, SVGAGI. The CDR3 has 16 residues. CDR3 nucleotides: TGTGCCAGCAGTTACCGGGCGGGAGGCGGTTACAATGAGCAGTTCTTC. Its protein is CASSYRAGGGYNEQFF.

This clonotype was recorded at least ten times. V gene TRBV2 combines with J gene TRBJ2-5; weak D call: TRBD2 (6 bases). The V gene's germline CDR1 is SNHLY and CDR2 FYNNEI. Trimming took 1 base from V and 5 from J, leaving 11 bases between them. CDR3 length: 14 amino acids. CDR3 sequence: CASSEERVGETQYF. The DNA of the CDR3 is TGTGCCAGCAGTGAAGAGCGGGTGGGGGAGACCCAGTACTTC.